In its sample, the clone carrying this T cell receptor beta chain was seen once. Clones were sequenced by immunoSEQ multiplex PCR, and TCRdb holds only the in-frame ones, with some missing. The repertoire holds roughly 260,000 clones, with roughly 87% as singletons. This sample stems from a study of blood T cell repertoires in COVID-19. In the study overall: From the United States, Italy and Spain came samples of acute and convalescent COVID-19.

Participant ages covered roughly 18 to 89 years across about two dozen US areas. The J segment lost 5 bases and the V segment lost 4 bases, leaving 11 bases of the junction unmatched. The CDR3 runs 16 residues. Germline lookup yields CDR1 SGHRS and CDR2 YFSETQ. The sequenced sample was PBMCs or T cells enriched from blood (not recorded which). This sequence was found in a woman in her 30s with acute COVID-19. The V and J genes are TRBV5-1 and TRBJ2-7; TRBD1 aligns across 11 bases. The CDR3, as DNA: TGCGCCAGCAGCCTTACGGACAGGGGGCAGAGCGACGAGCAGTACTTC. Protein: CASSLTDRGQSDEQYF. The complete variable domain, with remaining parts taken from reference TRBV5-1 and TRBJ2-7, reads KAGVTQTPRYLIKTRGQQVTLSCSPISGHRSVSWYQQTPGQGLQFLFEYFSETQRNKGNFPGRFSGRQFSNSRSEMNVSTLELGDSALYLCASSLTDRGQSDEQYFGPGTRLTVT.